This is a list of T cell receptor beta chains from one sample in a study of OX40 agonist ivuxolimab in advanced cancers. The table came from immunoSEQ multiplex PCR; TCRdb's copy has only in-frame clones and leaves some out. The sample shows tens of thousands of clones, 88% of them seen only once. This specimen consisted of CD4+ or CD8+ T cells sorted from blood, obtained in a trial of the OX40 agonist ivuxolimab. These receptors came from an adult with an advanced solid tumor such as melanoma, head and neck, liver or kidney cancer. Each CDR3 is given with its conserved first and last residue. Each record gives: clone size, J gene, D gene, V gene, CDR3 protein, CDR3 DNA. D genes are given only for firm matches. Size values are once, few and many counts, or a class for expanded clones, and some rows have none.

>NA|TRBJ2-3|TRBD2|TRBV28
CASRLAGGDTQYF
TGTGCCAGCAGGTTAGCGGGTGGCGATACGCAGTATTTT
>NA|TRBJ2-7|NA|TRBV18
CASSLTNGRLYEQYF
TGTGCCAGCTCACTGACGAACGGGAGACTCTACGAGCAGTACTTC
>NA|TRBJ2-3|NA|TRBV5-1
CASSKGTISTDTQYF
TGCGCCAGCAGCAAAGGGACAATTAGCACAGATACGCAGTATTTT
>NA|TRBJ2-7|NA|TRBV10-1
CASSESDSKALYEQYF
TGCGCCAGCAGTGAGTCGGACAGTAAAGCGCTCTACGAGCAGTACTTC
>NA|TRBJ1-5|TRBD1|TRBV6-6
CASSYGTGGRQPQHF
TGTGCCAGCAGTTACGGGACAGGGGGCAGACAGCCCCAGCATTTT
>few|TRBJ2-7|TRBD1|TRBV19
CASSATGGSSYEQYF
TGTGCCAGTAGTGCAACAGGGGGGAGCTCCTACGAGCAGTACTTC
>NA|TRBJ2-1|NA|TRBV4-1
CASSQQLGDNEQFF
TGCGCCAGCAGCCAACAACTAGGGGACAATGAGCAGTTCTTC
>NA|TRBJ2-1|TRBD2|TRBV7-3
CASSLSGTSGANEQFF
TGTGCCAGCAGCTTGTCCGGGACTAGCGGGGCCAATGAGCAGTTCTTC
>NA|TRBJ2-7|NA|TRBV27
CASSLTSLGVYEQYF
TGTGCCAGCAGTTTAACGTCTCTCGGGGTCTACGAGCAGTACTTC
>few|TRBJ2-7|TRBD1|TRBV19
CASGPGTGFYEQYF
TGTGCCAGTGGCCCCGGGACAGGGTTCTACGAGCAGTACTTC
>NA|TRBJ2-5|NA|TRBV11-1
CASSLAGAEETQYF
TGTGCCAGCAGCTTAGCTGGCGCGGAAGAGACCCAGTACTTC
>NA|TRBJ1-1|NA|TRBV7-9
CASSLRQNTEAFF
TGTGCCAGCAGCTTGAGGCAGAACACTGAAGCTTTCTTT
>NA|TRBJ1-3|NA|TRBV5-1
CASSLGDSSSGNTIYF
TGCGCCAGCAGCTTGGGAGACAGCAGCTCTGGAAACACCATATATTTT
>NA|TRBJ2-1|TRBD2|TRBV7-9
CASSLRTSGINEQFF
TGTGCCAGCAGCTTGAGGACTAGCGGGATCAATGAGCAGTTCTTC
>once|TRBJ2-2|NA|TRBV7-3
CASSLSYTGELFF
TGTGCCAGCAGCTTATCGTACACCGGGGAGCTGTTTTTT
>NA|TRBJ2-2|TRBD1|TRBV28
CASSFLQGASSGELFF
TGTGCCAGCAGTTTCCTACAGGGGGCGTCTAGCGGGGAGCTGTTTTTT
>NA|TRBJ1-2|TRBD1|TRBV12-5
CASADQNRGRGYTF
TGTGCTAGTGCGGACCAAAACAGGGGCAGGGGCTACACCTTC
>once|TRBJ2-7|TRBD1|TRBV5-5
CASSWGTGMGNEQYF
TGTGCCAGCAGCTGGGGGACAGGGATGGGGAACGAGCAGTACTTC
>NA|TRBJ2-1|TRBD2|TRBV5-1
CASSPQLAEYNEQFF
TGCGCCAGCAGCCCACAACTAGCGGAGTACAATGAGCAGTTCTTC
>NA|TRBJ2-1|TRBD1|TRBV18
CASSPPGTVNNEQFF
TGTGCCAGCTCACCACCTGGGACAGTTAACAATGAGCAGTTCTTC
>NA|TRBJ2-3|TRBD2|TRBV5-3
CASAGLAGGPGDTQYF
TGTGCCAGCGCGGGACTAGCGGGAGGCCCGGGTGATACGCAGTATTTT
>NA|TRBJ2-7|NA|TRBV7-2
CASSLKGGGEQYF
TGTGCCAGCAGCTTAAAAGGCGGAGGCGAGCAGTACTTC
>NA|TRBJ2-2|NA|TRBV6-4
CASSREENTGELFF
TGTGCCAGCAGCAGGGAGGAGAACACCGGGGAGCTGTTTTTT
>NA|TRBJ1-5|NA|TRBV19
CASSEPRRDVRRVPQHF
TGTGCCAGTAGCGAACCGAGACGGGACGTCCGACGGGTGCCCCAGCATTTT
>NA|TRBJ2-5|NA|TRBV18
CASSRGARETQYF
TGTGCCAGCTCACGGGGGGCACGAGAGACCCAGTACTTC
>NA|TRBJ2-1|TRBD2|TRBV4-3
CASSQEPSGTFNEQFF
TGCGCCAGCAGCCAAGAGCCTAGCGGGACGTTCAATGAGCAGTTCTTC
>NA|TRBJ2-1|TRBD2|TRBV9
CASSVKRAGEDEQFF
TGTGCCAGCAGCGTGAAGCGTGCGGGAGAGGATGAGCAGTTCTTC
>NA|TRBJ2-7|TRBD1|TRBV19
CASSDQGGTYYEQYF
TGTGCCAGTAGCGACCAAGGGGGCACATACTACGAGCAGTACTTC
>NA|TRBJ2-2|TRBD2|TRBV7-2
CASSSYSGKNTGELFF
TGTGCCAGCAGCTCCTATAGCGGGAAAAACACCGGGGAGCTGTTTTTT
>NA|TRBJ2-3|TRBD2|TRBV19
CASSSLAETTDTQYF
TGTGCCAGTAGTTCACTAGCGGAAACTACAGATACGCAGTATTTT
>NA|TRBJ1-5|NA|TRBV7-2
CASASGQYSNQPQHF
TGTGCCAGCGCAAGCGGACAGTATAGCAATCAGCCCCAGCATTTT
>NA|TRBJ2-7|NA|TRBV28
CASSVQGPYEQYF
TGTGCCAGCAGTGTACAGGGTCCCTACGAGCAGTACTTC
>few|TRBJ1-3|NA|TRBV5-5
CASSLEIGSFGNTIYF
TGTGCCAGCAGCTTGGAGATAGGGAGCTTTGGAAACACCATATATTTT
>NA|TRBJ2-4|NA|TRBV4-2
CASSQETGAAKNIQYF
TGTGCCAGCAGCCAAGAGACCGGGGCCGCCAAAAACATTCAGTACTTC
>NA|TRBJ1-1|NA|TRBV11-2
CASSFSENSEAFF
TGTGCCAGCAGCTTCTCAGAGAATTCTGAAGCTTTCTTT
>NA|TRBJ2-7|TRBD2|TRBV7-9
CASSPGGTYEQYF
TGTGCCAGCAGCCCCGGGGGGACCTACGAGCAGTACTTC
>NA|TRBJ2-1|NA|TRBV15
CATSRVGGAPYNEQFF
TGTGCCACCAGCAGAGTGGGGGGGGCTCCCTACAATGAGCAGTTCTTC
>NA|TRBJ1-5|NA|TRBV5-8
CASSMDNHQPQHF
TGTGCCAGCAGCATGGACAATCATCAGCCCCAGCATTTT
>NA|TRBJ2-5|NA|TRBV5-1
CASSAGPSQETQYF
TGCGCCAGCAGCGCCGGACCCAGCCAAGAGACCCAGTACTTC
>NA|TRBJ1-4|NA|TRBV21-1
CASAGGGTNEKLFF
TGTGCCAGCGCAGGGGGCGGAACTAATGAAAAACTGTTTTTT
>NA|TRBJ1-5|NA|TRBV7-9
CASSLAGLQPQHF
TGTGCCAGCAGCTTAGCAGGGTTACAGCCCCAGCATTTT
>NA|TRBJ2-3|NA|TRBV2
CARGLGQRSTDTQYF
TGTGCCAGGGGCTTGGGGCAGCGGAGCACAGATACGCAGTATTTT
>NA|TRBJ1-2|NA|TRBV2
CASNRGGQSFYGYTF
TGTGCCAGCAACCGGGGAGGGCAGAGTTTCTATGGCTACACCTTC
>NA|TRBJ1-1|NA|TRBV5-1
CASSPDPTGINTEAFF
TGCGCCAGCAGCCCCGACCCAACGGGTATTAACACTGAAGCTTTCTTT
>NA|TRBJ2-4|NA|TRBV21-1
CASSPRGREAKNIQYF
TGTGCCAGCAGCCCTAGGGGGCGGGAGGCCAAAAACATTCAGTACTTC
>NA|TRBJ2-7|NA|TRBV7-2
CASSLAQTYEQYF
TGTGCCAGCAGCTTAGCACAGACCTACGAGCAGTACTTC
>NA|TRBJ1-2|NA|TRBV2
CASSVEGTYGYTF
TGTGCCAGCAGTGTGGAGGGGACCTATGGCTACACCTTC
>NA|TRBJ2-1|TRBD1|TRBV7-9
CASSPGTGTMKQFF
TGTGCCAGCAGCCCCGGGACAGGTACAATGAAGCAGTTCTTC